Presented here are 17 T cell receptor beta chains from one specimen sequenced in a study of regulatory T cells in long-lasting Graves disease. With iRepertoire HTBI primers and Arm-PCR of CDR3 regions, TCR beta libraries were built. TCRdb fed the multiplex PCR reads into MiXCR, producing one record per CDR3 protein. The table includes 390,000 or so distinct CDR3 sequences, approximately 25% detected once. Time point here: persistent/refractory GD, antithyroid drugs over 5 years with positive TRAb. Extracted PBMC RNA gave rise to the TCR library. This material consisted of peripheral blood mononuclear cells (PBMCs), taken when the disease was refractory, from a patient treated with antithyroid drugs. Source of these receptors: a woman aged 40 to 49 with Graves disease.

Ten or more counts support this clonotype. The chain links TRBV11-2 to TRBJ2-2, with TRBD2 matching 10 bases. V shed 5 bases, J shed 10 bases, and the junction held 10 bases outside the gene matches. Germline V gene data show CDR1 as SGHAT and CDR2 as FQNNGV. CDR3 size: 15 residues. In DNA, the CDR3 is TGTGCCAGCAGCCATGATCGAGCGGGAGGGTCGGAGCTGTTTTTT. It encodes CASSHDRAGGSELFF. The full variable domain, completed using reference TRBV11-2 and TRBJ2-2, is EAGVAQSPRYKIIEKRQSVAFWCNPISGHATLYWYQQILGQGPKLLIQFQNNGVVDDSQLPKDRFSAERLKGVDSTLKIQPAKLEDSAVYLCASSHDRAGGSELFFGEGSRLTVL.

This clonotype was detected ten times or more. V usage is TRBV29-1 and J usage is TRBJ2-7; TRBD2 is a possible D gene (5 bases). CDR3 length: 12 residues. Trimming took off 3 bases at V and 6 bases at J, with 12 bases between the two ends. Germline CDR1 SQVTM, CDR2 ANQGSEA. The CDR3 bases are TGCAGCGTTGAGGGTGTGGGGAGCGAGCAGTACTTC. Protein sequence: CSVEGVGSEQYF.

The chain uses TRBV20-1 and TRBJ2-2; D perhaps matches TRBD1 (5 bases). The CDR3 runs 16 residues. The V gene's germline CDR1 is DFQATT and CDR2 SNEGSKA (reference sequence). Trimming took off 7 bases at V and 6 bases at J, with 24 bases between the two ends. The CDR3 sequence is CSVRAPGLAKSGELFF. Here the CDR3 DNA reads TGCAGTGTCAGGGCACCAGGATTAGCCAAATCCGGGGAGCTGTTTTTT.

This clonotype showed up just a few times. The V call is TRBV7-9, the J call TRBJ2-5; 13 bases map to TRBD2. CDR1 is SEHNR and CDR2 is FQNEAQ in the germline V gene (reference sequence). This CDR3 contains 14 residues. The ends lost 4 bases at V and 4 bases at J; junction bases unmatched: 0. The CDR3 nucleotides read TGTGCCAGCAGCTGGACTAGCGGGAGAGAGACCCAGTACTTC. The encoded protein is CASSWTSGRETQYF.

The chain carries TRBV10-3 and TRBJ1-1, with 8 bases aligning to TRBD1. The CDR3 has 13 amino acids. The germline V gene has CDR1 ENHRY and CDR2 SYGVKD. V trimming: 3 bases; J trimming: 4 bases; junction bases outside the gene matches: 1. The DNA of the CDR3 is TGTGCCATCAGTGAACAGGGGGGCACTGAAGCTTTCTTT. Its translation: CAISEQGGTEAFF.

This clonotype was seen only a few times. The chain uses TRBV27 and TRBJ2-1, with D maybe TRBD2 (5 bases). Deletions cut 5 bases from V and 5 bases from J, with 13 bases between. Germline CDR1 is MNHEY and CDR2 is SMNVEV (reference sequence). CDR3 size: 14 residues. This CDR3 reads CASSTPQRHNEQFF. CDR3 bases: TGTGCCAGCAGTACCCCCCAGCGGCACAATGAGCAGTTCTTC.

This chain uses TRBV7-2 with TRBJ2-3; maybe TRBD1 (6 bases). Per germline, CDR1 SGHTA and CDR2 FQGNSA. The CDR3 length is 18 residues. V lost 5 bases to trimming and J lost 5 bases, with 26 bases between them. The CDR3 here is CASSTSDTDSAVGDTQYF. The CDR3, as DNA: TGTGCCAGCAGCACCTCCGACACGGACAGCGCCGTAGGAGATACGCAGTATTTT.

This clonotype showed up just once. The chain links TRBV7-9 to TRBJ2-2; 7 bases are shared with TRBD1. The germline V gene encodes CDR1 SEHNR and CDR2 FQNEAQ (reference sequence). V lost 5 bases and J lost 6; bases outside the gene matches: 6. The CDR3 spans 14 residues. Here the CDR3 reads CASSRQGLAGELFF. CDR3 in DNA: TGTGCCAGCAGCCGACAGGGTCTCGCCGGGGAGCTGTTTTTT.

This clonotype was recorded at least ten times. The CDR3 is CASSKDSHTEAFF. The CDR3 DNA follows: TGTGCCAGCAGTAAGGACAGTCACACTGAAGCTTTCTTT. The rearrangement uses TRBV2 and TRBJ1-1, with D possibly matching TRBD1 (6 bases). V was trimmed by 5 bases and J by 3 bases, leaving 10 bases between them. Germline V gene lookup returns CDR1 SNHLY and CDR2 FYNNEI. This CDR3 contains 13 residues.

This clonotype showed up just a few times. CDR3 sequence: CASSLQGLPYNSPLHF. CDR3 in DNA: TGTGCCAGCAGCTTACAAGGGCTTCCCTATAATTCACCCCTCCACTTT. The chain employs TRBV13 and TRBJ1-6; no clear D gene. Per germline, CDR1 PRHDT and CDR2 FYEKMQ (reference sequence). The CDR3 sequence is 16 residues long. Trimming shortened V by 2 bases and J by 2 bases, and 10 bases separated the two germline ends.

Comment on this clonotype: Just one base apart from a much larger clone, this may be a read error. Here the CDR3 DNA reads TGTGCCAGCGGCTATCGCCTAGACAGGTCTCCCGGGGAGCTGTTTTTT. This codes for CASGYRLDRSPGELFF. The genes are TRBV7-8 and TRBJ2-2; maybe TRBD1 (6 bases). V dropped 8 bases and J dropped 6 bases, with 22 bases sitting between them. The CDR3 is 16 residues long. From germline, CDR1 is SGHVS and CDR2 FQNEAQ.

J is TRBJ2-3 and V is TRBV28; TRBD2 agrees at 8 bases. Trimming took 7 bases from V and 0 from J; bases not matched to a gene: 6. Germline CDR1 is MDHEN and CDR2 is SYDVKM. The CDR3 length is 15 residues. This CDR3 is CASTPGGRSTDTQYF. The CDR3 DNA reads TGTGCCAGCACCCCAGGCGGGAGGAGCACAGATACGCAGTATTTT.

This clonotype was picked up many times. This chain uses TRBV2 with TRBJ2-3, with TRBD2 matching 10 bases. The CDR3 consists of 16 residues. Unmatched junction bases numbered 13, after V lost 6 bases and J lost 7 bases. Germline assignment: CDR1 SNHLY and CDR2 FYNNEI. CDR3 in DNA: TGTGCCAGCAGCTCCCAAGCATCTAGCGGGAGTAATACGCAGTATTTT. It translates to CASSSQASSGSNTQYF.

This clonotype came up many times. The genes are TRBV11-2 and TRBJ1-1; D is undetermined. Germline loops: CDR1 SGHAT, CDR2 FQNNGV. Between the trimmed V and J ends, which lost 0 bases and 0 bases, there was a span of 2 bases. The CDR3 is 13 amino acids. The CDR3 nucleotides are TGTGCCAGCAGCTTAGAAATGAACACTGAAGCTTTCTTT. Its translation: CASSLEMNTEAFF. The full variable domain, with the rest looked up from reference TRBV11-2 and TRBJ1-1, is EAGVAQSPRYKIIEKRQSVAFWCNPISGHATLYWYQQILGQGPKLLIQFQNNGVVDDSQLPKDRFSAERLKGVDSTLKIQPAKLEDSAVYLCASSLEMNTEAFFGQGTRLTVV.

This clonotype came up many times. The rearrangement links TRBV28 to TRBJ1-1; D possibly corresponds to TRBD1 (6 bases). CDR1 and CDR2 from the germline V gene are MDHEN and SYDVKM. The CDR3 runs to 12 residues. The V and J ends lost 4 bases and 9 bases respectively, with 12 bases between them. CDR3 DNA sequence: TGTGCCAGCAGTTCCGGGGGGCAAAAAGCTTTCTTT. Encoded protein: CASSSGGQKAFF.

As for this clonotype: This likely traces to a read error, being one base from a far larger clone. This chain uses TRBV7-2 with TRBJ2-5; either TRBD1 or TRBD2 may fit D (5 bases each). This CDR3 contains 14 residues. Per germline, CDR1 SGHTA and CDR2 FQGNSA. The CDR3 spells CAGSPHWDVETQYF. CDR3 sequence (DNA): TGTGCCGGCAGCCCCCATTGGGACGTGGAGACCCAGTACTTC.

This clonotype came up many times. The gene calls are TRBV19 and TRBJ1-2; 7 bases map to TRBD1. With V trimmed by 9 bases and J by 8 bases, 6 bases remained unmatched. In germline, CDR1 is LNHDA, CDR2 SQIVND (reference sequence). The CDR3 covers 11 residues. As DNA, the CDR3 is TGTGCCAGCAGGACAGGAAACGGCTACACCTTC. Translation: CASRTGNGYTF.